This T cell receptor (beta chain) emerged from a study of beta chain features in type 1 diabetes. Points from the study as a whole: VDJ junctions sequenced from type 1 diabetes patients showed fewer insertions and more deletions. Moderately but significantly shorter TCRB CDR3s were found in Type 1 diabetes patients in all four CD4+ subsets. Overrepresentation of cells with high TCR expression could result from cDNA sequencing.

In its sample, this clone was seen a few times. Its antigen is unidentified. cDNA synthesis used the whole RNA isolate, giving expressed TCRB sequences. There were around 3.5 million reads on average in the naive, central memory and regulatory T cell samples. The method was immunoSEQ multiplex PCR; TCRdb's version includes in-frame clones alone and lacks a portion of them. The sample holds about 620,000 clones; 15% are singletons and the top ten take more than 0.08%. The length of the CDR3 is 13 residues. V was trimmed by 4 bases and J by 5 bases, leaving 11 bases between them. CDR1 is ENHRY and CDR2 is SYGVKD in the germline V gene.

The source of this sequence is a man younger than 30 in good health. The genes are TRBV10-3 and TRBJ1-1; possibly TRBD1 for D (6 bases). Sequencing was done on a sample of naive CD4+ T cells from blood. CDR3 in DNA: TGTGCCATCAGTGGAAGACAGGAAACTGAAGCTTTCTTT. It is translated as CAISGRQETEAFF.